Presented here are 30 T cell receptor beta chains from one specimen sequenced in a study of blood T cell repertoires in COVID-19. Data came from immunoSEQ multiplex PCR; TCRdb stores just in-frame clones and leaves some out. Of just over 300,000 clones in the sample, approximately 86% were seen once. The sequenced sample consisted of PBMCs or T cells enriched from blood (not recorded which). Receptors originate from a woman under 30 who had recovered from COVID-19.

The CDR3 nucleotides read TGTGCCAGCAGCCCCTCTTCAGCCCGGGGGTACGAGCAGTACTTC. Its translation is CASSPSSARGYEQYF. V is TRBV7-2 and J is TRBJ2-7, with D possibly matching TRBD2 (6 bases). This CDR3 comprises 15 residues. V was pared by 5 bases and J by 4 bases, with 18 bases between. Germline lookup yields CDR1 SGHTA and CDR2 FQGNSA.

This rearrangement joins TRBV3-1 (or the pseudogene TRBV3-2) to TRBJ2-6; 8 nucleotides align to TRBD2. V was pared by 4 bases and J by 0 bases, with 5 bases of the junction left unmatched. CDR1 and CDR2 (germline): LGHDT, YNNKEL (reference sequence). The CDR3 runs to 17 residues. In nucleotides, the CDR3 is TGTGCCAGCAGCCCCCGGCGGGGGGCCTCTGGGGCCAACGTCCTGACTTTC. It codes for CASSPRRGASGANVLTF.

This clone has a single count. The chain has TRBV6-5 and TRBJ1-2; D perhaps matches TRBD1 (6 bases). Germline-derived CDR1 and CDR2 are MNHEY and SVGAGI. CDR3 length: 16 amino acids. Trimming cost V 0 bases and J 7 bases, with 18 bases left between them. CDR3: CASSYSSAQGSIGYTF. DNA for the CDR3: TGTGCCAGCAGTTACTCGTCCGCTCAGGGGTCTATTGGCTACACCTTC.

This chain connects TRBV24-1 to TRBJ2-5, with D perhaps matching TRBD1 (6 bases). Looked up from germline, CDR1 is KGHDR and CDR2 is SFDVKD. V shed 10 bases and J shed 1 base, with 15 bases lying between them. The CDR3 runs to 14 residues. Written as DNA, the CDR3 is TGTGCCACAAAGGACAGTAGTCGCCAAGAGACCCAGTACTTC. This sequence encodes CATKDSSRQETQYF.

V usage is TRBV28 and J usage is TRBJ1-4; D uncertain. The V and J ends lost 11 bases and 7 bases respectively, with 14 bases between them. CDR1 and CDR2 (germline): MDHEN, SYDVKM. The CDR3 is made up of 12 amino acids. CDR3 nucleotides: TGTGCCGCCGGGAGGAGAGGTGAAAAACTGTTTTTT. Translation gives CAAGRRGEKLFF.

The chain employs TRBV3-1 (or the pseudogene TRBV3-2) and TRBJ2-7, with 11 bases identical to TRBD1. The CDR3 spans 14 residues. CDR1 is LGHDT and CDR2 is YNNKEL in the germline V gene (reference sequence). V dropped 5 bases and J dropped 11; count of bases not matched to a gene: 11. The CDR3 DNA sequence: TGTGCCAGCAGCATCCGGACAGGGGGCGCCTCGAAGTACTTC. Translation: CASSIRTGGASKYF.

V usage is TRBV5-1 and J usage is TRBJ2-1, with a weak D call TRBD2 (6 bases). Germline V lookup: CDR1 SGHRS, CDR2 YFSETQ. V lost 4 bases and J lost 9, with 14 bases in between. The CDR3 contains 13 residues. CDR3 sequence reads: CASSPGDLAEQFF. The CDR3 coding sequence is TGCGCCAGCAGCCCGGGGGACCTCGCTGAGCAGTTCTTC.

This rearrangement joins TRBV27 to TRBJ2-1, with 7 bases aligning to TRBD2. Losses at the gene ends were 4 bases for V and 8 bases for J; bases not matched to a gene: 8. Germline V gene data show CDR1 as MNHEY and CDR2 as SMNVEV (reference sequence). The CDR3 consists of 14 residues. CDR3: CASSYAGVIDEQFF. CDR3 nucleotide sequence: TGTGCCAGCAGTTATGCGGGAGTGATTGATGAGCAGTTCTTC.

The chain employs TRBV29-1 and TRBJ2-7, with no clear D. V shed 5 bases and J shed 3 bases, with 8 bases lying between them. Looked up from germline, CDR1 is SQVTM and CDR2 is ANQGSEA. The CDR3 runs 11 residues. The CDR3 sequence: CSVQASYEQYF. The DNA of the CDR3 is TGCAGCGTTCAGGCCAGCTACGAGCAGTACTTC.

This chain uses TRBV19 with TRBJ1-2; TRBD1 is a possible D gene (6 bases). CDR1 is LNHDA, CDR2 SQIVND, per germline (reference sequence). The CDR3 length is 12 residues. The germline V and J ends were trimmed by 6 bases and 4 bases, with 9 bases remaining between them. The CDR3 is CASSPGAYGYTF. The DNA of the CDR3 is TGTGCCAGTAGCCCAGGGGCCTATGGCTACACCTTC.

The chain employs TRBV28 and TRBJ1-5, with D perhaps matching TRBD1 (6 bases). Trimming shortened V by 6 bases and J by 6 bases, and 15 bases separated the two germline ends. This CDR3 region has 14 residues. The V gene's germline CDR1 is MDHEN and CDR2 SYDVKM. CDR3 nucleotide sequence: TGTGCCAGCAGACCTACAGGGTTCACTCAGCCCCAGCATTTT. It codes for CASRPTGFTQPQHF.

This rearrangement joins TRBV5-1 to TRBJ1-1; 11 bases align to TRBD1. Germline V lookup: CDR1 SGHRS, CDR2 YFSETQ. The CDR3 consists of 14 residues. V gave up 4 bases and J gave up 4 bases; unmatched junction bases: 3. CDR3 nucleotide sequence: TGCGCCAGCAGCACGGACAGGGGGCGCACTGAAGCTTTCTTT. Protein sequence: CASSTDRGRTEAFF.

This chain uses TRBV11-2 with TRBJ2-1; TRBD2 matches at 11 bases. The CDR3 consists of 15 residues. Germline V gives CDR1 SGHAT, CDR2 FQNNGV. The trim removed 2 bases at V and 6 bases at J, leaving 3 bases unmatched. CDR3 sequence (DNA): TGTGCCAGCAGCTTAACTAGCGGGAGCCCCAATGAGCAGTTCTTC. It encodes CASSLTSGSPNEQFF.

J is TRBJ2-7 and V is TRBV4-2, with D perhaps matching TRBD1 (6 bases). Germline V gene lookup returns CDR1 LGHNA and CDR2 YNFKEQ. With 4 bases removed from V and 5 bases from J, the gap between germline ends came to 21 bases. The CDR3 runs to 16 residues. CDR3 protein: CASSPEPSGRQDEQYF. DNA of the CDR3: TGTGCCAGCAGCCCGGAGCCCTCGGGGAGACAGGACGAGCAGTACTTC.

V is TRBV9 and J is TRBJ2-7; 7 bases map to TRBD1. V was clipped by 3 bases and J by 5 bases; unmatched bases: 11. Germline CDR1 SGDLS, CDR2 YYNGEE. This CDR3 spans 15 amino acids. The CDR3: CASSGSGGDLDEQYF. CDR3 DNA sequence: TGTGCCAGCAGCGGGTCAGGGGGAGACCTCGACGAGCAGTACTTC.

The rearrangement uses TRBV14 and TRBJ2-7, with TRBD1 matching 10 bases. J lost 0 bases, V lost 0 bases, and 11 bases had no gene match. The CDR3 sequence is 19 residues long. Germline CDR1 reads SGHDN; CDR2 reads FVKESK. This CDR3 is CASSQDGTGADLSSYEQYF. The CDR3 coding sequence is TGTGCCAGCAGCCAAGACGGGACAGGGGCCGACCTAAGCTCCTACGAGCAGTACTTC.

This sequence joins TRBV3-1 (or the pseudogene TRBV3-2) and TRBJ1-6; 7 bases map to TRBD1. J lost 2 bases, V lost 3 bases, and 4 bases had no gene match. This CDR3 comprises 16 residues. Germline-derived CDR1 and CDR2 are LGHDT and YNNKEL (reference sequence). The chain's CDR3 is CASSQNRGAYNSPLHF. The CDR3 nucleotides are TGTGCCAGCAGCCAGAACAGGGGTGCCTATAATTCACCCCTCCACTTT.

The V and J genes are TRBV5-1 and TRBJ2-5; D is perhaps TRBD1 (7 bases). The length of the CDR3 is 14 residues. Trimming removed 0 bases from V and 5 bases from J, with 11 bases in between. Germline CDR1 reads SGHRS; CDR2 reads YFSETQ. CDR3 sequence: CASSLEAGGETQYF. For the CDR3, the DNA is TGCGCCAGCAGCTTGGAGGCAGGGGGGGAGACCCAGTACTTC.

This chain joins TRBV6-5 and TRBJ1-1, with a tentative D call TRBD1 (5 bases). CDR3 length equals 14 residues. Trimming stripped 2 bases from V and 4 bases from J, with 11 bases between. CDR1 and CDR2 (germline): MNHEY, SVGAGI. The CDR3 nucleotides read TGTGCCAGCAGTTACGTTGGCGGGGGCACTGAAGCTTTCTTT. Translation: CASSYVGGGTEAFF.

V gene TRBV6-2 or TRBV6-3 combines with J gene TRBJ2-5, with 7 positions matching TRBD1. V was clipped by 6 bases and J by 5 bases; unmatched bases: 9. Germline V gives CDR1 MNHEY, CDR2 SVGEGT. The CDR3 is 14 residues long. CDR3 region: CASSPTGVTETQYF. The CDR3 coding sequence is TGTGCCAGCAGCCCCACAGGGGTTACGGAGACCCAGTACTTC.

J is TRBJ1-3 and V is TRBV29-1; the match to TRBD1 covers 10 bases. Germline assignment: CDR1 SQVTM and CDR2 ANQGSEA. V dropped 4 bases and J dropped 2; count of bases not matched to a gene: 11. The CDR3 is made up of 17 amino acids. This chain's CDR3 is CSVVGAGTGDTGNTIYF. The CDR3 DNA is TGCAGCGTTGTGGGCGCCGGGACAGGGGATACTGGAAACACCATATATTTT.

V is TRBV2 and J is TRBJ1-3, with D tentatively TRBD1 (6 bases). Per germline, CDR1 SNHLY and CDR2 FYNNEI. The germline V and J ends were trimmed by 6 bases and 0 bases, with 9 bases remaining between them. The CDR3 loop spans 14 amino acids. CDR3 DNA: TGTGCCAGCAGAGGACAGAGCTCTGGAAACACCATATATTTT. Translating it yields CASRGQSSGNTIYF.

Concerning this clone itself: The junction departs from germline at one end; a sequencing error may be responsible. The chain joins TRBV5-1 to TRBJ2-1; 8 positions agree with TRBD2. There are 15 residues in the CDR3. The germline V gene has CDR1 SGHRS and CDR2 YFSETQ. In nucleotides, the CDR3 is TGCGCCAGCAGCTTGGGACTAGCGTATACAATGAGCACGATCTTC. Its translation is CASSLGLAYTMSTIF.

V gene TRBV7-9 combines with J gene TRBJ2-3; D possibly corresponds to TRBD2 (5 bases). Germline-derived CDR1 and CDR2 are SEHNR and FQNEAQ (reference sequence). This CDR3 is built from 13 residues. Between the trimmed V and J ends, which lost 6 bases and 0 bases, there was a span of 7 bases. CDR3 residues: CASRGGSTDTQYF. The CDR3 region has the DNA TGTGCCAGCAGGGGCGGGAGCACAGATACGCAGTATTTT.

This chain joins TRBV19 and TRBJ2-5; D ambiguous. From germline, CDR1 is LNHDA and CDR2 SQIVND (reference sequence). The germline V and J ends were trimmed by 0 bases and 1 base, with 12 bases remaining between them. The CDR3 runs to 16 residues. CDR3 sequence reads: CASSIELWAAQETQYF. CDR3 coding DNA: TGTGCCAGTAGTATAGAGCTATGGGCAGCCCAAGAGACCCAGTACTTC.

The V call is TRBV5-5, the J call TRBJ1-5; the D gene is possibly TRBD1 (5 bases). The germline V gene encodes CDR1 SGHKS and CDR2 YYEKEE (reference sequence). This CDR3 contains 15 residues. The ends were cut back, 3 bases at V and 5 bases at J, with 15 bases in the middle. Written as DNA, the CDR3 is TGTGCCAGCAGCTCGGGGGTAGGATTCGATCAGCCCCAGCATTTT. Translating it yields CASSSGVGFDQPQHF.

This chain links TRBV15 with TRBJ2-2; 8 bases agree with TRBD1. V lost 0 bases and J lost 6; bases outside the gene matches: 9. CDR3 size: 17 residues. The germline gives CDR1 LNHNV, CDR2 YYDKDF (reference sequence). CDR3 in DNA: TGTGCCACCAGCAGAGATAAGAACAGGGGGATTGCCGGGGAGCTGTTTTTT. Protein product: CATSRDKNRGIAGELFF.

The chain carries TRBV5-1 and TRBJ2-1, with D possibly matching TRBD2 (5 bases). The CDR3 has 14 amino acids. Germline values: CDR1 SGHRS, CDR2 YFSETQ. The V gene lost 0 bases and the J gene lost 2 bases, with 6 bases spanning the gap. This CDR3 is CASSLAEAYNEQFF. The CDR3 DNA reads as TGCGCCAGCAGCTTGGCGGAGGCCTACAATGAGCAGTTCTTC.

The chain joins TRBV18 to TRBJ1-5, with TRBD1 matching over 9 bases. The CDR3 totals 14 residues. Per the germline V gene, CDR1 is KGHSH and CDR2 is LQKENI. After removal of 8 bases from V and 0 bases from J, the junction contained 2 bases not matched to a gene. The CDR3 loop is CASGTGNSNQPQHF. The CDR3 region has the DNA TGTGCCAGCGGGACAGGGAATAGCAATCAGCCCCAGCATTTT.

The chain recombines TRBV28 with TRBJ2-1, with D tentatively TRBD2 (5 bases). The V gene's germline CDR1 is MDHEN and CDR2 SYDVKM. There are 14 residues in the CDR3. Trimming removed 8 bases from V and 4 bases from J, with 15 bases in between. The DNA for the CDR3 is TGTGCCAGCGGGCGGTGGAGCGGATACAATGAGCAGTTCTTC. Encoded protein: CASGRWSGYNEQFF.